Following are 17 T cell receptor beta chains from one sample sequenced in a study of technical replicates of blood from a handful of donors. Profiling relied on immunoSEQ multiplex PCR, and the TCRdb table lists in-frame clones only, not all of them. This repertoire shows tens of thousands of clones, around 94% found once; its top ten account for about 0.23%. Sequenced input: T cells isolated from PBMCs. The source of these receptors is a human donor in good health.

The gene calls are TRBV30 and TRBJ1-5; 8 bases match TRBD1. This CDR3 spans 19 amino acids. CDR1 is GTSNPN, CDR2 SVGIG, per germline (reference sequence). The trim removed 3 bases at V and 0 bases at J, leaving 16 bases unmatched. The CDR3 region has the DNA TGTGCCTGGAGCCTTAGTGGACAGGGAGGGTTTTATAGCAATCAGCCCCAGCATTTT. It yields the protein CAWSLSGQGGFYSNQPQHF.

V is TRBV7-6 and J is TRBJ2-1, with 9 bases lining up with TRBD2. Germline V gives CDR1 SGHVS, CDR2 FNYEAQ. V lost 6 bases and J lost 6; bases outside the gene matches: 15. This CDR3 region has 17 residues. The CDR3 sequence: CASRDRYSAGGGNEQFF. The CDR3 DNA sequence: TGTGCCAGCAGGGACCGGTACTCCGCGGGAGGGGGCAATGAGCAGTTCTTC.

This clone has just one count. The CDR3 DNA is TGTGCCTGGAGTAGTGGACTAGCTACCGGGGAGCTGTTTTTT. Translation: CAWSSGLATGELFF. The chain combines TRBV30 with TRBJ2-2; 8 bases fit TRBD2. The CDR3 length is 14 residues. Germline V gives CDR1 GTSNPN, CDR2 SVGIG (reference sequence). Trimming took 2 bases from V and 5 from J; bases not matched to a gene: 4.

The DNA of the CDR3 is TGTGCCAGCAGGTGGGTTCGGGTACGGGTCGCGAACACCGGGGAGCTGTTTTTT. This translates into CASRWVRVRVANTGELFF. The V call is TRBV25-1, the J call TRBJ2-2; D unclear. CDR3 length: 18 amino acids. Germline V gene lookup returns CDR1 MGHDK and CDR2 SYGVNS. V lost 6 bases, J lost 0 bases, and 20 bases lay in between.

V and J are TRBV9 and TRBJ2-1; 8 bases match TRBD2. From germline, CDR1 is SGDLS and CDR2 YYNGEE. V shed 10 bases, J shed 4 bases, and the junction held 22 bases outside the gene matches. This CDR3 contains 18 residues. DNA for the CDR3: TGTGCCTCTACCGGGAGGGGCAGCGGGACTCCAATGTACAATGAGCAGTTCTTC. Translated, it gives CASTGRGSGTPMYNEQFF.

This clone was recorded once. The V and J genes are TRBV10-3 and TRBJ2-7; a possible D gene is TRBD2 (6 bases). Germline V CDR1 and CDR2: ENHRY, SYGVKD. The CDR3 runs to 15 residues. V lost 2 bases, J lost 3 bases, and 14 bases lay in between. DNA of the CDR3: TGTGCCATCAGTGAGAGTCGGACGGGGGACTACGAGCAGTACTTC. Its translation: CAISESRTGDYEQYF.

This sequence joins TRBV29-1 and TRBJ2-5; possibly TRBD2 for D (6 bases). Germline loops: CDR1 SQVTM, CDR2 ANQGSEA. With 4 bases removed from V and 2 bases from J, the gap between germline ends came to 14 bases. The CDR3 runs 14 residues. CDR3 residues: CSVGALGRQETQYF. CDR3 coding DNA: TGCAGCGTTGGTGCACTGGGGAGGCAAGAGACCCAGTACTTC.

This clone has only a few counts. The chain uses TRBV11-3 and TRBJ2-7; TRBD1 matches 9 bases. The germline V gene has CDR1 SGHNT and CDR2 YENEEA. Losses at the gene ends were 3 bases for V and 6 bases for J; bases not matched to a gene: 3. The CDR3 runs to 13 residues. The CDR3 here is CASSFDRGTEQYF. In DNA, the CDR3 is TGTGCCAGCAGCTTCGACAGGGGGACCGAGCAGTACTTC.

The chain recombines TRBV4-2 with TRBJ1-5; TRBD1 might be the D (6 bases). The germline V gene has CDR1 LGHNA and CDR2 YNFKEQ. The CDR3 runs 18 residues. Trimming removed 0 bases from V and 0 bases from J, with 15 bases in between. The CDR3 loop reads CASSQDWTADYSNQPQHF. CDR3 nucleotide sequence: TGTGCCAGCAGCCAAGACTGGACAGCGGATTATAGCAATCAGCCCCAGCATTTT.

This chain connects TRBV29-1 to TRBJ2-2; 7 nucleotides line up with TRBD2. This CDR3 has 14 residues. Germline V CDR1 and CDR2: SQVTM, ANQGSEA. V shed 4 bases, J shed 7 bases, and the junction held 9 bases outside the gene matches. CDR3 residues: CSVGRGGSHGELFF. The CDR3 bases are TGCAGCGTTGGGAGGGGCGGGAGTCACGGGGAGCTGTTTTTT.

The gene calls are TRBV27 and TRBJ2-7, with 7 bases that match TRBD2. Germline-derived CDR1 and CDR2 are MNHEY and SMNVEV (reference sequence). Trimming removed 3 bases from V and 4 bases from J; junction bases left unmatched: 9. The CDR3 spans 15 residues. The CDR3 is CASSFYGGDLYEQYF. The CDR3 DNA is TGTGCCAGCAGTTTTTATGGGGGGGACCTGTACGAGCAGTACTTC.

The chain carries TRBV5-1 and TRBJ2-7; weak D call: TRBD1 (5 bases). Germline loops: CDR1 SGHRS, CDR2 YFSETQ. The CDR3 totals 13 residues. Trimming stripped 7 bases from V and 4 bases from J, with 15 bases between. The CDR3 is CASSRAEMYEQYF. The DNA for the CDR3 is TGCGCCAGCTCCAGGGCGGAAATGTACGAGCAGTACTTC. The full variable domain, in which reference TRBV5-1 and TRBJ2-7 provide the parts outside the CDR3, is KAGVTQTPRYLIKTRGQQVTLSCSPISGHRSVSWYQQTPGQGLQFLFEYFSETQRNKGNFPGRFSGRQFSNSRSEMNVSTLELGDSALYLCASSRAEMYEQYFGPGTRLTVT.

V is TRBV19 and J is TRBJ2-1; TRBD2 agrees at 10 bases. Germline-derived CDR1 and CDR2 are LNHDA and SQIVND (reference sequence). This CDR3 has 20 residues. V trimming: 4 bases; J trimming: 4 bases; junction bases outside the gene matches: 19. CDR3 sequence reads: CASSNSGLAGEPPPYNEQFF. The CDR3 nucleotides are TGTGCCAGTAGTAACTCAGGTCTAGCGGGGGAACCGCCGCCTTACAATGAGCAGTTCTTC.

The gene calls are TRBV10-3 and TRBJ2-3; TRBD1 matches 7 bases. The germline gives CDR1 ENHRY, CDR2 SYGVKD. The V segment lost 4 bases and the J segment 2 bases; nucleotides outside the gene matches: 9. CDR3 size: 16 residues. The CDR3: CAISGSRDSPTDTQYF. The DNA for the CDR3 is TGTGCCATCAGTGGGTCCCGGGACAGTCCCACAGATACGCAGTATTTT.

The rearrangement joins TRBV19 to TRBJ2-2; TRBD1 matches at 8 bases. The CDR3 runs 14 residues. Per germline, CDR1 LNHDA and CDR2 SQIVND (reference sequence). Unmatched junction bases numbered 1, after V lost 6 bases and J lost 1 base. CDR3 region: CASRGQGNTGELFF. The CDR3 DNA follows: TGTGCCAGTAGAGGACAGGGGAACACCGGGGAGCTGTTTTTT.

V gene TRBV5-4 combines with J gene TRBJ1-3, with 7 bases identical to TRBD1. This CDR3 spans 13 amino acids. V shed 4 bases and J 4 bases; nucleotides not matched to a gene: 2. Germline V gives CDR1 SGHNT, CDR2 YYREEE (reference sequence). The CDR3 sequence: CASSAGGGNTIYF. Here the CDR3 DNA reads TGTGCCAGCAGCGCAGGGGGGGGAAACACCATATATTTT. Filled out from reference TRBV5-4 and TRBJ1-3, the complete variable domain reads ETGVTQSPTHLIKTRGQQVTLRCSSQSGHNTVSWYQQALGQGPQFIFQYYREEENGRGNFPPRFSGLQFPNYSSELNVNALELDDSALYLCASSAGGGNTIYFGEGSWLTVV.

The chain carries TRBV4-1 and TRBJ1-2, with 8 bases that match TRBD1. Germline loops: CDR1 MGHRA, CDR2 YSYEKL. Trimming cost V 3 bases and J 4 bases; bases outside gene matches: 1. The CDR3 extends over 13 amino acids. The CDR3 here is CASSQDRAYGYTF. CDR3 coding DNA: TGCGCCAGCAGCCAGGACAGGGCCTATGGCTACACCTTC.